The 21 T cell receptor beta chains below were found in one sample sequenced in a study of human T cells and chemical hapten exposure. TCRdb recomputed calls from the RACE reads with MiXCR, one row per CDR3 protein. This sample has 200,000 to 300,000 distinct CDR3 sequences, with around 9.3% found just once. Time point: pre-sensitization, week 0. Specified treatment: therapeutic diphenylcyclopropenone sensitization with weekly scalp DPC. The sample consisted of whole blood, taken in connection with sensitization to the hapten diphenylcyclopropenone (DPC). Receptors originate from a woman aged 40 to 55 with alopecia areata. Some clones in this sample may be carry-over from other donors' samples.

The chain joins TRBV9 to TRBJ2-7, with D unclear. V lost 3 bases and J 0 bases, leaving 4 bases between the germline ends. The CDR3 extends over 12 amino acids. Germline-derived CDR1 and CDR2 are SGDLS and YYNGEE. The CDR3 spells CASSAHSYEQYF. CDR3 nucleotide sequence: TGTGCCAGCAGCGCCCACTCCTACGAGCAGTACTTC.

The J gene is TRBJ2-1, the V gene TRBV20-1; D gene ambiguous. This CDR3 is 14 amino acids long. The V end was cut by 6 bases, the J end by 5 bases, with 17 bases between. CDR1 is DFQATT and CDR2 is SNEGSKA in the germline V gene (reference sequence). CDR3 coding DNA: TGCAGTGCCCAGGCCCAGTGGCGGAACAATGAGCAGTTCTTC. This gives the protein CSAQAQWRNNEQFF.

This clonotype occurred a few times. The chain carries TRBV6-4 and TRBJ2-3; weak D call: TRBD1 (6 bases). V was pared by 5 bases and J by 1 base, with 16 bases between. The CDR3 spans 16 residues. The germline CDR1 and CDR2 sequences are MRHNA and SNTAGT. In DNA form, the CDR3 reads TGTGCCAGCAGTACCGAGGGGGAAACTCGCACAGATACGCAGTATTTT. It codes for CASSTEGETRTDTQYF.

The V call is TRBV6-2 or TRBV6-3, the J call TRBJ1-2; no definite D call. Germline V gives CDR1 MNHEY, CDR2 SVGEGT. This CDR3 is built from 13 residues. The ends were cut back, 7 bases at V and 4 bases at J, with 13 bases in the middle. In nucleotides, the CDR3 is TGTGCCAGCACCAACCCCGGATTCTATGGCTACACCTTC. This sequence encodes CASTNPGFYGYTF.

This clonotype was recorded many times. This chain joins TRBV10-3 and TRBJ2-1; 12 bases agree with TRBD2. Germline V gene data show CDR1 as ENHRY and CDR2 as SYGVKD. V lost 7 bases and J lost 5; bases outside the gene matches: 3. The CDR3 consists of 14 residues. The CDR3 DNA reads as TGTGCCATCACCGGACTAGCGGGGAACAATGAGCAGTTCTTC. Encoded protein: CAITGLAGNNEQFF.

The chain joins TRBV11-3 to TRBJ1-1, with D possibly TRBD1 on 6 matching bases. Germline V gene lookup returns CDR1 SGHNT and CDR2 YENEEA. The CDR3 loop spans 13 amino acids. V was clipped by 5 bases and J by 4 bases, with 11 bases between them. The CDR3 reads CASSVQGGTEAFF. CDR3 nucleotide sequence: TGTGCCAGCAGCGTACAGGGAGGCACTGAAGCTTTCTTT. Based on the CDR3 plus reference TRBV11-3 and TRBJ1-1, the full variable domain is EAGVVQSPRYKIIEKKQPVAFWCNPISGHNTLYWYLQNLGQGPELLIRYENEEAVDDSQLPKDRFSAERLKGVDSTLKIQPAELGDSAVYLCASSVQGGTEAFFGQGTRLTVV.

This clonotype was counted ten times or more. V gene TRBV4-3 combines with J gene TRBJ2-3; 7 bases map to TRBD2. The germline CDR1 and CDR2 sequences are LGHNA and YSLEER. V trimming: 1 base; J trimming: 1 base; junction bases outside the gene matches: 8. This CDR3 has 17 amino acids. The DNA of the CDR3 is TGCGCCAGCAGCCAAGGGCTGCGGGGAGGGGGCACAGATACGCAGTATTTT. This encodes CASSQGLRGGGTDTQYF.

This clonotype was recorded only once. The conserved closing phenylalanine or tryptophan is absent in this CDR3, likely reflecting a read error. The genes are TRBV6-5 and TRBJ2-3; tentative D call: TRBD2 (5 bases). The CDR3 runs 15 residues. Germline loops: CDR1 MNHEY, CDR2 SVGAGI. The V end lost 3 bases, the J end lost 0 bases, and 10 bases lay between the germline ends. CDR3 bases: TGTGCCAGCAGTTATGAGGGAAAGAGCACAGATACGCAGTATTAT. Amino acids: CASSYEGKSTDTQYY.

V is TRBV7-2 and J is TRBJ1-1; 9 bases are a match to TRBD1. Germline-derived CDR1 and CDR2 are SGHTA and FQGNSA. With V trimmed by 5 bases and J by 6 bases, 7 bases remained unmatched. This CDR3 is built from 14 residues. The CDR3 region is CASSIRQGEAEAFF. Here the CDR3 DNA reads TGTGCCAGCAGCATACGACAGGGGGAAGCTGAAGCTTTCTTT.

The chain combines TRBV18 with TRBJ1-5; D gene ambiguous. The CDR3 is made up of 14 amino acids. V lost 5 bases to trimming and J lost 5 bases, with 13 bases between them. Per the germline V gene, CDR1 is KGHSH and CDR2 is LQKENI. The CDR3 loop is CASSSPESHQPQHF. The DNA for the CDR3 is TGTGCCAGCTCATCCCCGGAATCCCATCAGCCCCAGCATTTT.

This clonotype was counted only a few times. This chain uses TRBV28 with TRBJ1-2, with D perhaps matching TRBD1 (5 bases). The CDR3 has 16 residues. Trimming cost V 6 bases and J 0 bases, with 17 bases left between them. CDR1 is MDHEN, CDR2 SYDVKM, per germline. The chain's CDR3 is CASSGGTGTANYGYTF. CDR3 DNA sequence: TGTGCCAGCAGCGGCGGGACCGGAACTGCTAACTATGGCTACACCTTC.

This clonotype was observed a handful of times. The chain joins TRBV28 to TRBJ2-1, with TRBD2 matching over 9 bases. This CDR3 contains 15 residues. Germline V gene lookup returns CDR1 MDHEN and CDR2 SYDVKM. V lost 4 bases to trimming and J lost 8 bases; unmatched junction nucleotides: 9. CDR3 in amino acids: CASSSLLAGYYEQFF. In nucleotides, the CDR3 is TGTGCCAGCAGTTCCCTGCTAGCGGGATATTATGAGCAGTTCTTC.

This clonotype was recorded many times. The chain employs TRBV7-2 and TRBJ2-1; 7 nucleotides match TRBD1. V gave up 5 bases and J gave up 4 bases; unmatched junction bases: 2. The length of the CDR3 is 13 residues. CDR1 and CDR2 (germline): SGHTA, FQGNSA. CDR3 residues: CASSLTGYNEQFF. CDR3 bases: TGTGCCAGCAGCCTGACAGGGTACAATGAGCAGTTCTTC.

The chain recombines TRBV12-3 or TRBV12-4 with TRBJ2-3, with 7 nucleotides matching TRBD2. This CDR3 spans 14 amino acids. Trimming at V came to 6 bases and at J to 4 bases, leaving 7 bases not matched to a gene. The CDR3 loop reads CASRGGRASDTQYF. The CDR3, as DNA: TGTGCCAGCAGGGGGGGGAGGGCGTCAGATACGCAGTATTTT.

This clonotype occurred a few times. Germline and junction disagree at one end, which may indicate a read error. The V gene is TRBV12-3 or TRBV12-4, the J gene TRBJ2-1; tentative D call: TRBD2 (6 bases). The CDR3 covers 11 residues. The CDR3 sequence is CASSYGLTNEF. In DNA, the CDR3 is TGTGCCAGCAGCTATGGACTAACCAATGAATTC.

This clonotype was recorded a few times. The CDR3 protein is CASTTQGNEQYF. The CDR3, as DNA: TGTGCCAGCACCACTCAGGGGAACGAGCAGTACTTC. This chain uses TRBV12-3 or TRBV12-4 with TRBJ2-7; D may be TRBD1 (6 bases). The CDR3 is made up of 12 amino acids. The germline V and J ends were trimmed by 7 bases and 5 bases, with 12 bases remaining between them.

The chain is built from TRBV24-1 and TRBJ2-3; TRBD2 matches 9 bases. The junction had 7 bases not matched to a gene; V was cut back by 4 bases and J by 3 bases. Germline CDR1 KGHDR, CDR2 SFDVKD. The CDR3 is made up of 16 amino acids. CDR3 DNA: TGTGCCACCAGTGACCCAGCGGGAGGTCGGACAGATACGCAGTATTTT. Encoded protein: CATSDPAGGRTDTQYF.

This clonotype appeared a few times. The chain has TRBV12-3 or TRBV12-4 and TRBJ2-5, with D unresolved. With 4 bases removed from V and 2 bases from J, the gap between germline ends came to 11 bases. The CDR3 length is 14 residues. CDR3: CASSSLGRQETQYF. The DNA for the CDR3 is TGTGCCAGCAGTTCCCTCGGCAGGCAAGAGACCCAGTACTTC.

This clonotype was found a few times. J is TRBJ2-5 and V is TRBV2; 7 positions agree with TRBD2. CDR3 length equals 13 residues. The germline CDR1 and CDR2 sequences are SNHLY and FYNNEI. V was clipped by 8 bases and J by 2 bases; unmatched bases: 5. CDR3 in DNA: TGTGCCAGCTTGGGAGGGAGGCAAGAGACCCAGTACTTC. Amino acids: CASLGGRQETQYF.

In its sample, this clonotype was seen a few times. The germline gene is not matched at one end of the junction; a read error may be the cause. V gene TRBV7-7 combines with J gene TRBJ2-1, with 8 positions matching TRBD2. Germline CDR1 and CDR2: SSHAT and FNYEAQ (reference sequence). The CDR3 sequence is 16 residues long. CDR3 loop: CASSLLGGDGYNEQFF. In DNA form, the CDR3 reads TGTGCTAGCAGCTTACTCGGGGGGGACGGGTACAATGAGCAGTTCTTC.

This clonotype was recorded a few times. This chain uses TRBV27 with TRBJ2-1; D may be TRBD1 (5 bases). This CDR3 has 18 amino acids. V was trimmed by 4 bases and J by 0 bases, leaving 19 bases between them. Per the germline V gene, CDR1 is MNHEY and CDR2 is SMNVEV (reference sequence). The CDR3 nucleotides read TGTGCCAGCAGTTCGCCCTTTTCAGGGTTGAACTCCTACAATGAGCAGTTCTTC. This gives the protein CASSSPFSGLNSYNEQFF.